This T cell receptor (beta chain) was identified during a study of cytomegalovirus exposure and HLA in healthy donors. Looking at the study overall: Previous work identified roughly 120 million unique TCR beta sequences from about 179 million T cells.

The ends lost 6 bases at V and 5 bases at J; junction bases unmatched: 13. The CDR3 spans 15 residues. CDR1 is SGHNT and CDR2 is YYREEE in the germline V gene (reference sequence). Study-level points and caveats: Per published accounts, TCR beta sequences correctly predicted the HLA-A and HLA-B alleles of most subjects. The later analysis indicated that the majority of CMV-associated TCR beta chains appeared HLA-restricted.

With respect to this clone: Its target is not known.

Nominally healthy donors were sampled, though unrecorded immune exposures were likely. This PCR relied on a set of 60 Vbeta primers and 13 Jbeta primers. The table came from immunoSEQ multiplex PCR; TCRdb's copy has only in-frame clones and leaves some out. The sample consists of roughly 34,000 clones, 65% to 70% of them appearing once. The material sequenced was PBMCs. The gene calls are TRBV5-4 and TRBJ2-5, with 7 bases lining up with TRBD2. This TCR was recovered from a man aged 40-49 years in good health and CMV-seropositive. The CDR3 sequence: CASTLDRGGGETQYF. CDR3 DNA: TGTGCCAGCACCCTAGACCGGGGCGGGGGTGAGACCCAGTACTTC. The entire variable domain, with the rest obtained from reference TRBV5-4 and TRBJ2-5, is as follows: ETGVTQSPTHLIKTRGQQVTLRCSSQSGHNTVSWYQQALGQGPQFIFQYYREEENGRGNFPPRFSGLQFPNYSSELNVNALELDDSALYLCASTLDRGGGETQYFGPGTRLLVL.